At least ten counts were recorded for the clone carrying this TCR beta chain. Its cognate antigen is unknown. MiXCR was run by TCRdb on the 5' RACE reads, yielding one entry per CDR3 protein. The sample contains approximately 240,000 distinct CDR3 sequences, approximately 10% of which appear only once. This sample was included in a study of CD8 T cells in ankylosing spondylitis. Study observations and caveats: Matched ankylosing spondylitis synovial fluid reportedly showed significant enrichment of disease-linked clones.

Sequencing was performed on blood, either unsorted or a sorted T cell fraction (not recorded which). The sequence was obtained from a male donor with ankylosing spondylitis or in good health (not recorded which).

The CDR3: CSASRDRGQETQYF. CDR3 nucleotides: TGCAGTGCTAGCCGAGACAGGGGCCAAGAGACCCAGTACTTC. The chain employs TRBV20-1 and TRBJ2-5; 8 nucleotides align to TRBD1. Germline V gene data show CDR1 as DFQATT and CDR2 as SNEGSKA (reference sequence). The J segment lost 1 base and the V segment lost 3 bases, leaving 4 bases of the junction unmatched. This CDR3 has 14 amino acids.